Listed here are 16 T cell receptor beta chains from one sample, sequenced in a study of blood T cells in healthy people across ages. Together with a sample-barcoded 5' primer, a J-beta primer mix was included in a second PCR lasting about 6 to 11 cycles. Each CDR3 protein gets one entry after TCRdb re-called the 5' RACE reads with MiXCR. The sample lists 890,000 or so distinct CDR3 sequences; approximately 65% were seen once. Specimen: blood. The receptors here all came from a man aged 25-45 years in good health.

This clonotype is a singleton in its sample. This chain connects TRBV6-6 to TRBJ1-5, with D possibly TRBD1 on 5 matching bases. CDR1 is MNHNY and CDR2 is SVGAGI in the germline V gene (reference sequence). Trimming left V 2 bases short and J 4 bases short, with 18 bases between. This CDR3 spans 17 amino acids. CDR3 region: CASSYHFSGRGNQPQHF. The CDR3 region has the DNA TGTGCCAGCAGTTACCACTTCAGTGGGAGGGGAAATCAGCCCCAGCATTTT.

The V and J genes are TRBV12-3 or TRBV12-4 and TRBJ1-2, with 10 bases fitting TRBD1. The CDR3 totals 14 residues. V shed 6 bases, J shed 6 bases, and the junction held 7 bases outside the gene matches. In DNA, the CDR3 is TGTGCCAGCAGGTCGACAGGGGGCTTGGATGGCTACACCTTC. As protein: CASRSTGGLDGYTF.

In its sample, this clonotype was seen a few times. The V and J genes are TRBV20-1 and TRBJ2-5; possible D gene TRBD2, 6 bases. CDR3 length equals 13 residues. Germline V gene data show CDR1 as DFQATT and CDR2 as SNEGSKA (reference sequence). V lost 0 bases to trimming and J lost 5 bases, with 10 bases between them. CDR3 in DNA: TGCAGTGCTAGAGATCCGGGGAGGGAGACCCAGTACTTC. Its translation is CSARDPGRETQYF.

Regarding this clonotype: At one boundary the junction diverges from the germline segment, which might be a read error. The chain links TRBV5-5 to TRBJ2-7; no definite D call. The CDR3 sequence is 14 residues long. Germline lookup yields CDR1 SGHKS and CDR2 YYEKEE (reference sequence). CDR3 region: CARSLDGGFYEQYF. The CDR3 DNA reads TGTGCCCGCAGCTTGGACGGCGGCTTCTACGAGCAGTACTTC.

The chain employs TRBV28 and TRBJ2-5, with 8 bases identical to TRBD2. The V gene's germline CDR1 is MDHEN and CDR2 SYDVKM. Germline trimming cut 2 bases from V and 3 bases from J; bases unmatched to any gene: 5. The CDR3 has 15 residues. The CDR3 spells CASSLQRGREETQYF. The DNA of the CDR3 is TGTGCCAGCAGTTTACAGCGGGGGAGGGAAGAGACCCAGTACTTC.

The table lists this clonotype with a few counts. The rearrangement links TRBV5-6 to TRBJ1-5; unclear D gene. The germline V gene has CDR1 SGHDT and CDR2 YYEEEE. The germline V and J ends were trimmed by 0 bases and 2 bases, with 12 bases remaining between them. This CDR3 region has 16 residues. CDR3 sequence: CASSLVTLLGNQPQHF. DNA of the CDR3: TGTGCCAGCAGCTTGGTAACACTGTTGGGCAATCAGCCCCAGCATTTT.

The chain recombines TRBV6-6 with TRBJ1-1; 8 bases map to TRBD1. CDR3 size: 15 residues. Unmatched junction bases numbered 11, after V lost 6 bases and J lost 5 bases. From germline, CDR1 is MNHNY and CDR2 SVGAGI (reference sequence). CDR3 bases: TGTGCCAGCAGACCGCGGACAGGGAGGATGACTGAAGCTTTCTTT. Translated, it gives CASRPRTGRMTEAFF.

This clonotype was picked up a small number of times. The chain uses TRBV5-1 and TRBJ2-5; D is possibly TRBD1 (6 bases). The germline V gene has CDR1 SGHRS and CDR2 YFSETQ. Trimming left V 2 bases short and J 0 bases short, with 11 bases between. CDR3 length: 15 residues. As DNA, the CDR3 is TGCGCCAGCAGCTTTTCAGGGGACCACCAAGAGACCCAGTACTTC. Translation gives CASSFSGDHQETQYF. The variable domain in full, completed from reference TRBV5-1 and TRBJ2-5, reads KAGVTQTPRYLIKTRGQQVTLSCSPISGHRSVSWYQQTPGQGLQFLFEYFSETQRNKGNFPGRFSGRQFSNSRSEMNVSTLELGDSALYLCASSFSGDHQETQYFGPGTRLLVL.

This sequence joins TRBV7-3 and TRBJ2-3, with 7 positions matching TRBD2. V lost 3 bases and J lost 4; bases outside the gene matches: 7. In germline, CDR1 is SGHTA, CDR2 FQGTGA. CDR3 length: 15 amino acids. CDR3 loop: CASSLGSGRSDTQYF. The CDR3 DNA sequence: TGTGCCAGCAGCTTGGGTAGCGGGCGCTCAGATACGCAGTATTTT.

This clonotype was seen more than once but under ten times. The gene calls are TRBV20-1 and TRBJ2-7; D not certain. Germline V gene sequence: CDR1 DFQATT, CDR2 SNEGSKA (reference sequence). V lost 5 bases to trimming and J lost 2 bases, with 4 bases between them. CDR3 size: 10 residues. This CDR3 reads CSASAYEQYF. CDR3 sequence (DNA): TGCAGTGCTTCCGCCTACGAGCAGTACTTC.

The sample holds a few counts of this clonotype. The rearrangement links TRBV12-3 or TRBV12-4 to TRBJ1-5; tentative D call: TRBD1 (5 bases). The V gene lost 4 bases and the J gene lost 0 bases, with 10 bases spanning the gap. The CDR3 sequence is 15 residues long. The DNA of the CDR3 is TGTGCCAGCAGTTCCCAGGGTGATAGCAATCAGCCCCAGCATTTT. Its protein product is CASSSQGDSNQPQHF.

This clonotype was found a few times. The chain links TRBV25-1 to TRBJ2-5, with 14 bases fitting TRBD2. V lost 4 bases to trimming and J lost 11 bases; unmatched junction nucleotides: 6. This CDR3 is built from 14 residues. Germline lookup yields CDR1 MGHDK and CDR2 SYGVNS. For the CDR3, the DNA is TGTGCCAGCAGTGGACTAGCGGGGGGGGGAGAGCAGTACTTC. Translation: CASSGLAGGGEQYF. Complete variable domain (other parts from reference TRBV25-1 and TRBJ2-5): EADIYQTPRYLVIGTGKKITLECSQTMGHDKMYWYQQDPGMELHLIHYSYGVNSTEKGDLSSESTVSRIRTEHFPLTLESARPSHTSQYLCASSGLAGGGEQYFGPGTRLLVL.

The genes are TRBV6-2 or TRBV6-3 and TRBJ2-1; D is possibly TRBD2 (6 bases). Per germline, CDR1 MNHEY and CDR2 SVGEGT. V was shortened by 7 bases and J by 9 bases, with 16 bases between the two germline ends. This CDR3 has 13 residues. The CDR3 nucleotides are TGTGCCAGCACACGTCCGGGGGTTGTTGAGCAGTTCTTC. Translated: CASTRPGVVEQFF.

The chain has TRBV7-9 and TRBJ2-7; D is ambiguous. The J call may be in error: the DNA end matches TRBJ2-5 better. Germline V gene sequence: CDR1 SEHNR, CDR2 FQNEAQ (reference sequence). The CDR3 has 12 residues. The CDR3 DNA follows: TGTGCCAGCAGCTTGAGTTTCGAGACCCAGTACTTC. Its protein product is CASSLSFETQYF.

This chain uses TRBV5-1 with TRBJ2-3; the match to TRBD2 covers 9 bases. CDR1 and CDR2 (germline): SGHRS, YFSETQ. This CDR3 spans 16 amino acids. Trimming at V came to 2 bases and at J to 3 bases, leaving 7 bases not matched to a gene. The CDR3 here is CASSFGASGATDTQYF. CDR3 DNA sequence: TGCGCCAGCAGCTTTGGAGCTAGCGGGGCAACAGATACGCAGTATTTT.

V and J are TRBV5-1 and TRBJ2-4, with D possibly being TRBD1 or TRBD2 (5 bases each). The germline V gene encodes CDR1 SGHRS and CDR2 YFSETQ. The CDR3 loop spans 14 amino acids. The ends were cut back, 0 bases at V and 13 bases at J, with 17 bases in the middle. The CDR3 DNA follows: TGCGCCAGCAGCTTGGGGGACGACTCCTATGAGCAGTACTTC. Protein sequence: CASSLGDDSYEQYF.